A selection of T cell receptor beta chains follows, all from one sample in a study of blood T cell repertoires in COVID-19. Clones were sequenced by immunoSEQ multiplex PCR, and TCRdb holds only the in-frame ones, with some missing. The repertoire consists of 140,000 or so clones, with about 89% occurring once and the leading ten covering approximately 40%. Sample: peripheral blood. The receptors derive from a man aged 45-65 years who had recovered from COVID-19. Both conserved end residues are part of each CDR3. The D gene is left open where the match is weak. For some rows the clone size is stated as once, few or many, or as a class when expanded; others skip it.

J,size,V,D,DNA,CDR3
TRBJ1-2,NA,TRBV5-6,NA,TGTGCCAGCAGCCGGCTAGGTCTCAGTCCCGGCTATGGCTACACCTTC,CASSRLGLSPGYGYTF
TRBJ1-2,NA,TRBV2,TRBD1,TGTGCCAGCACTAGGACAGGGGGCGTGGGCTACACCTTC,CASTRTGGVGYTF
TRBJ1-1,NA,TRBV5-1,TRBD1,TGCGCCAGCAGCCAGGGACAGGCATCGAACACTGAAGCTTTCTTT,CASSQGQASNTEAFF
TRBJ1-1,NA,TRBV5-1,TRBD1,TGCGCCAGCAGCTTGGGGGGAACAGGGGTGACTGAAGCTTTCTTT,CASSLGGTGVTEAFF
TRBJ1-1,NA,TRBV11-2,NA,TGTGCCAGCAGCTTAGATTTCGCTGAAGCTTTCTTT,CASSLDFAEAFF
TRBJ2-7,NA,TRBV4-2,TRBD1,TGTGCCAGCAGCCAATCTCTGCCGGGACAGGGAGAGCAGTACTTC,CASSQSLPGQGEQYF
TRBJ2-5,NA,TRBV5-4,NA,TGTGCCAGCAGCGTGCGGTTTATGGAAGAGACCCAGTACTTC,CASSVRFMEETQYF
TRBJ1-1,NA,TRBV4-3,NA,TGCGCCAGCAGCCAAGATTTCCGACAGAACACTGAAGCTTTCTTT,CASSQDFRQNTEAFF
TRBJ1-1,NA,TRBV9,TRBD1,TGTGCCAGCAGCGTAGGGCAGGGGGCAAGGAACACTGAAGCTTTCTTT,CASSVGQGARNTEAFF
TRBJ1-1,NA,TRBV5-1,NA,TGCGCCAGCAGCCTCCAACAGGGAGGGATCACTGAAGCTTTCTTT,CASSLQQGGITEAFF
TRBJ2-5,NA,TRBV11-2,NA,TGTGCCAGCAGCTTAGGCCCCCGGGAGACCCAGTACTTC,CASSLGPRETQYF
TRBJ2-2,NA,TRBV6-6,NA,TGTGCCAGCAGTCCTGAATCCCACAGGGTGCAATACACCGGGGAGCTGTTTTTT,CASSPESHRVQYTGELFF
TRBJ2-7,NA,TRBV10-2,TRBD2,TGCGCCAGCAGTGAGTCGATAGCGGGGGTGATCGAGCAGTACTTC,CASSESIAGVIEQYF
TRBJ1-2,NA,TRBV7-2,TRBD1,TGTGCCAGCAGCTTTACCCTTGGGACAGACGATGGCTACACCTTC,CASSFTLGTDDGYTF
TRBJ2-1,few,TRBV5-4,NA,TGTGCCAGCACAGCTTCCTCTGTGGATGAGGTGAATGAGCAGTTCTTC,CASTASSVDEVNEQFF
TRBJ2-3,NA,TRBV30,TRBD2,TGTGCCTGGAGTGTGGGACTAGCGGGGGGGCGGGTAGATACGCAGTATTTT,CAWSVGLAGGRVDTQYF
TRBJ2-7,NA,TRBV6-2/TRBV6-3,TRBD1,TGTGCCAGCAGTCCCGGACAGGGCGCCTACGAGCAGTACTTC,CASSPGQGAYEQYF
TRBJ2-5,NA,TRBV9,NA,TGTGCCAGCAGCGTAGCTCAGGCGGAGACCCAGTACTTC,CASSVAQAETQYF
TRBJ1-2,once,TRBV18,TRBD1,TGTGCCAGCTCAAGAGAACAGGGGAGGAATGGCTACACCTTC,CASSREQGRNGYTF
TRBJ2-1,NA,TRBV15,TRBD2,TGTGCCACCAGCAGACCCCGGACTAGCGGGGGGATCAATGAGCAGTTCTTC,CATSRPRTSGGINEQFF
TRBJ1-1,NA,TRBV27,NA,TGTGCCAGCAGTCCGATCAACGGGAACACTGAAGCTTTCTTT,CASSPINGNTEAFF
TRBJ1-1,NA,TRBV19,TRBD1,TGTGCCAGTAGGTCGCTGGGACAGGTGTACACTGAAGCTTTCTTT,CASRSLGQVYTEAFF
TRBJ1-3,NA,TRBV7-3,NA,TGTGCCAGCAGCCCCCCCGCTAGCGCCATATATTTT,CASSPPASAIYF
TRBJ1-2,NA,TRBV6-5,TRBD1,TGTGCCAGCAGAGCCCGGGACAGAGTATATTGGGACACCTTC,CASRARDRVYWDTF
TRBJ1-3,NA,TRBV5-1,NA,TGCGCCAGCAGCTTGGAGGCAGGGGCTTTGGGAAACACCATATATTTT,CASSLEAGALGNTIYF
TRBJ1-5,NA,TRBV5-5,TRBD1,TGTGCCAGCAGCTTGGGACAGGGCTTCTGGCCCCAGCATTTT,CASSLGQGFWPQHF
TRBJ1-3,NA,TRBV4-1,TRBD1,TGCGCCAGCAGCCAAGCGACAGGGCGTTCACTCTTAGACACCATATATTTT,CASSQATGRSLLDTIYF
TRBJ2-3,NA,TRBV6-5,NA,TGTGCCAGCAGTTCCCAGGCAGATACGCAGTATTTT,CASSSQADTQYF
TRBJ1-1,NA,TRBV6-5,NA,TGTGCCAGCAGAACTCCGACAGCCCTGGCTTTCTTT,CASRTPTALAFF
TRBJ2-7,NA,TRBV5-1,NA,TGCGCCAGCAGCTTGGCTCCAGGGGCCTACGAGCAGTACTTC,CASSLAPGAYEQYF
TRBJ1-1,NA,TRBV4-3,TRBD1,TGCGCCAGCAGCCAAGTACCACAGGGGATGAACACTGAAGCTTTCTTT,CASSQVPQGMNTEAFF
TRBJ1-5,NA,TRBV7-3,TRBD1,TGTGCCAGCAGCTTGGACAGGGCTCAGCCCCAGCATTTT,CASSLDRAQPQHF
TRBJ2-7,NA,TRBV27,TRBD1,TGTGCCAGCAGTTTCCAACCTCGGACAGGGCACCACGAGCAGTACTTC,CASSFQPRTGHHEQYF
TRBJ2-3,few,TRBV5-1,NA,TGCGCCAGCAGCCCCTCGACCCAGTCGGGTGATACGCAGTATTTT,CASSPSTQSGDTQYF
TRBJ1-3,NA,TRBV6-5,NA,TGTGCCAGCAGACAGGGTTCTGGAAACACCATATATTTT,CASRQGSGNTIYF
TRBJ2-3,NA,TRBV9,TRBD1,TGTGCCAGCAGCGAAGGGACAGAAGACACCACAGATACGCAGTATTTT,CASSEGTEDTTDTQYF
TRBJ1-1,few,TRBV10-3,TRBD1,TGTGCCATCAGTGAGTGGGGGACAGGGGGTAACACTGAAGCTTTCTTT,CAISEWGTGGNTEAFF